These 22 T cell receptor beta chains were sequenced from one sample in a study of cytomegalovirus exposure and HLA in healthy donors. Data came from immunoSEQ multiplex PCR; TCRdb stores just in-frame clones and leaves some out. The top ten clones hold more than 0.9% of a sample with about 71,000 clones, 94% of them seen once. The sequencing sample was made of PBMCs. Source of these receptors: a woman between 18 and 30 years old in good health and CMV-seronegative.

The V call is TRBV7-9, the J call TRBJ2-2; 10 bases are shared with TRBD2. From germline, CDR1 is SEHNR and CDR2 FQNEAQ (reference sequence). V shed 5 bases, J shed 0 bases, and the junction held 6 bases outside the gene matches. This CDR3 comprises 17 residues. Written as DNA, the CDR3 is TGTGCCAGCAGCCCCGGCCTAGCGGGAGCGAACACCGGGGAGCTGTTTTTT. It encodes CASSPGLAGANTGELFF.

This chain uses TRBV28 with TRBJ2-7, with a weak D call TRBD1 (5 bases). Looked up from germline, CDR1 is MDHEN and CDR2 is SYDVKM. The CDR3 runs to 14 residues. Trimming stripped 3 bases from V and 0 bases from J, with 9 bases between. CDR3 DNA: TGTGCCAGCAGTTTGACAGTCAGCTCCTACGAGCAGTACTTC. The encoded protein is CASSLTVSSYEQYF.

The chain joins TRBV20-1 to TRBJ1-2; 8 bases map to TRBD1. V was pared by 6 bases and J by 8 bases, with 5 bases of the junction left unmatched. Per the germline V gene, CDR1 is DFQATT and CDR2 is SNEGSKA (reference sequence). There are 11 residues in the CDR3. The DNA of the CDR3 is TGCAGTGCCCAGGGGGCGAAAGGCTACACCTTC. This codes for CSAQGAKGYTF.

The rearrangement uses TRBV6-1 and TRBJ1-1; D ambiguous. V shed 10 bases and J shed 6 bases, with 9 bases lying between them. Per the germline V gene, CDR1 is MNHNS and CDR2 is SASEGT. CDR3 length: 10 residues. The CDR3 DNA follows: TGTGCCACCCGGAGAGCTGAAGCTTTCTTT. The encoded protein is CATRRAEAFF.

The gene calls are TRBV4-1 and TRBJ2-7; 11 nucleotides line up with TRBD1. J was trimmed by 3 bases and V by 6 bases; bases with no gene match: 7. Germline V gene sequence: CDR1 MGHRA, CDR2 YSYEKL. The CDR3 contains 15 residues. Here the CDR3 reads CASSQDRGRFYEQYF. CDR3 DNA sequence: TGCGCCAGCAGTCAGGACAGGGGGCGTTTCTACGAGCAGTACTTC.

CDR3 in amino acids: CASSAGTGVGETQYF. DNA of the CDR3: TGTGCCAGCAGTGCCGGGACAGGGGTCGGAGAGACCCAGTACTTC. The chain has TRBV7-8 and TRBJ2-5; 10 bases are shared with TRBD1. V lost 6 bases and J lost 4; bases outside the gene matches: 8. CDR1 SGHVS and CDR2 FQNEAQ come from the germline V gene. The CDR3 totals 15 residues.

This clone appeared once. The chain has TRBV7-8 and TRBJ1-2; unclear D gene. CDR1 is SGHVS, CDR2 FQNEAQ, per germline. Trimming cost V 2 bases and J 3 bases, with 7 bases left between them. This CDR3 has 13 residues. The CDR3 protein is CASSLKRDYGYTF. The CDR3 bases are TGTGCCAGCAGCTTAAAGAGAGACTATGGCTACACCTTC. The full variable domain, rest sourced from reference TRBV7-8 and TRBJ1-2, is GAGVSQSPRYKVAKRGQDVALRCDPISGHVSLFWYQQALGQGPEFLTYFQNEAQLDKSGLPSDRFFAERPEGSVSTLKIQRTQQEDSAVYLCASSLKRDYGYTFGSGTRLTVV.

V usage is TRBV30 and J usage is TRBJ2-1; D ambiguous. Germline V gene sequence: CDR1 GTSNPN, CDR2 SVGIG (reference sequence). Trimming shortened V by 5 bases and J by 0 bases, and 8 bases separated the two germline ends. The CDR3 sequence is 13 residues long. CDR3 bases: TGTGCCTGGTGCGGAAGCTCCTACAATGAGCAGTTCTTC. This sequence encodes CAWCGSSYNEQFF.

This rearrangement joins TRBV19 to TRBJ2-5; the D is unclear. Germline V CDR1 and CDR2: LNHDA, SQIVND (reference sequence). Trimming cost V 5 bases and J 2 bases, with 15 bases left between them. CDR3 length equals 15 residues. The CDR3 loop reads CASSPWRGEQETQYF. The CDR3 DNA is TGTGCCAGTAGTCCCTGGAGAGGAGAACAAGAGACCCAGTACTTC.

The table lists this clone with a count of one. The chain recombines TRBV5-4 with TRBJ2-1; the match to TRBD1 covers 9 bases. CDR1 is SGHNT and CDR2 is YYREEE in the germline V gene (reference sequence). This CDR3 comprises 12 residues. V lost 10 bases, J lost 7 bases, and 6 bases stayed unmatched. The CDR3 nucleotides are TGTGCCGGACAGGGGCCGAGAAATGAGCAGTTCTTC. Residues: CAGQGPRNEQFF.

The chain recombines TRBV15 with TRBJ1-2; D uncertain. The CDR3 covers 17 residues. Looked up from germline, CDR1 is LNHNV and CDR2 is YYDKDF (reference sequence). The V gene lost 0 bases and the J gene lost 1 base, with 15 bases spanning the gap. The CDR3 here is CATSRDFGEIFNYGYTF. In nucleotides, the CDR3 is TGTGCCACCAGCAGAGATTTTGGGGAGATATTTAACTATGGCTACACCTTC.

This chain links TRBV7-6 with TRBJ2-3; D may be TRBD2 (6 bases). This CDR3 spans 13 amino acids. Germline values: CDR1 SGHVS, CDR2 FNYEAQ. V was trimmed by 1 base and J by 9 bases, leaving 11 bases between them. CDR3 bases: TGTGCCAGCAGCTTAGAACTAGCAGGGACGCAGTATTTT. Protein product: CASSLELAGTQYF.

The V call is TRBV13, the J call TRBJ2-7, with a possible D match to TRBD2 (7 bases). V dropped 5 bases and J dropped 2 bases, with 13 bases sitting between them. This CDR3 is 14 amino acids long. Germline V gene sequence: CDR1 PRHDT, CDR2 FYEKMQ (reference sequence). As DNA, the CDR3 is TGTGCCAGCAGCCCGCCCGGGGGGCCCTACGAGCAGTACTTC. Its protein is CASSPPGGPYEQYF.

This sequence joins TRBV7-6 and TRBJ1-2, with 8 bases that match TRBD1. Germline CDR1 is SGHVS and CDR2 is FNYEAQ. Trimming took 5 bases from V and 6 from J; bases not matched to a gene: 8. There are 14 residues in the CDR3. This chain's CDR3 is CASSPTDRVDGYTF. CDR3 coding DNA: TGTGCCAGCAGCCCAACGGACAGGGTCGATGGCTACACCTTC.

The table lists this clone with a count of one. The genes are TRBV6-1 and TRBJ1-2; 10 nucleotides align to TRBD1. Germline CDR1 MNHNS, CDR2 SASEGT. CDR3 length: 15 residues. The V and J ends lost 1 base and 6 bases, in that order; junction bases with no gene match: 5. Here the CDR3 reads CASSEGMTGGNGYTF. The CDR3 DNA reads TGTGCCAGCAGTGAAGGGATGACAGGGGGCAATGGCTACACCTTC.

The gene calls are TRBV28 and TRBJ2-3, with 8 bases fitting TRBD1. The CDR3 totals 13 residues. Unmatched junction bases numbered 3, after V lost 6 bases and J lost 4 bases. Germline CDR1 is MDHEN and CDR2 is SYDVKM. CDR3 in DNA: TGTGCCAGCAGGGACAGGGCGGCAGATACGCAGTATTTT. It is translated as CASRDRAADTQYF.

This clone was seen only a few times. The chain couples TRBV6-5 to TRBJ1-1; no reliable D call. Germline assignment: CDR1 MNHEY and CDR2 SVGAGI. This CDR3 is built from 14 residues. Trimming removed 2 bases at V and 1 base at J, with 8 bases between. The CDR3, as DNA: TGTGCCAGCAGTTACGGGGAGGAGAACACTGAAGCTTTCTTT. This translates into CASSYGEENTEAFF.

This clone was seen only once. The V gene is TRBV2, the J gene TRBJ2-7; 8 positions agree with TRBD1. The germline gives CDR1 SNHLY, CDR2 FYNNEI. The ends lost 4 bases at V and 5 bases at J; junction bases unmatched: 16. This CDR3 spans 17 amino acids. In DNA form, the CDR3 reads TGTGCCAGCAGTGTACCACCCACAGGGGGGCGGGTCCACGAGCAGTACTTC. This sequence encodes CASSVPPTGGRVHEQYF.

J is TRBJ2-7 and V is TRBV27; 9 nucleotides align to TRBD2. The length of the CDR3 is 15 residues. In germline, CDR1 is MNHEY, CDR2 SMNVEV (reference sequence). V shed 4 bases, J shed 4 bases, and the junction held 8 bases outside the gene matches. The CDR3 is CASSWGGRAEYEQYF. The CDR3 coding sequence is TGTGCCAGCAGTTGGGGCGGGAGGGCCGAGTACGAGCAGTACTTC.

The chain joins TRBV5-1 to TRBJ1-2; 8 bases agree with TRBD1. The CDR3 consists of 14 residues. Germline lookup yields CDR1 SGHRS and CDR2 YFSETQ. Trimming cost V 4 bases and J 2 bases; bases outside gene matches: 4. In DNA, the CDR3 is TGCGCCAGCAGCATCCGGACAGGGAACTATGGCTACACCTTC. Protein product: CASSIRTGNYGYTF.

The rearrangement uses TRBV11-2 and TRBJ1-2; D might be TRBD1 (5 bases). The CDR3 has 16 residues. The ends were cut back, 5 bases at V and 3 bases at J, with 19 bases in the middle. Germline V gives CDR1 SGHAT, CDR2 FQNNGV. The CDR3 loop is CASSPGPYRFDYGYTF. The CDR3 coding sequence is TGTGCCAGCAGCCCAGGTCCATACAGGTTCGACTATGGCTACACCTTC.

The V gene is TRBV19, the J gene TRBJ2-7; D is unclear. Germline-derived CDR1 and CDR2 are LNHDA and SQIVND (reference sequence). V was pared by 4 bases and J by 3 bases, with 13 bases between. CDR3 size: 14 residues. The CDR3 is CASSTRLKGYEQYF. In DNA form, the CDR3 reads TGTGCCAGTAGTACCCGACTGAAAGGCTACGAGCAGTACTTC.